This record looks at one TCR beta chain sequence and its context. The target antigen is unknown. The authors prepared UMI-labeled TRB cDNA libraries by 5' RACE. From its re-call of the 5' RACE reads, TCRdb lists each CDR3 protein once, without DNA. The sample has 40,000 to 45,000 distinct CDR3 sequences. The entry originates in a study of CXCR3-negative and CXCR3-positive naive CD8 T cells. Study observations and caveats: Both of the naive subsets showed about the same high diversity, but memory CD8+ cells had much less. Similar TRBV-TRBJ usage was seen in naive cells (both CXCR3-negative and CXCR3-positive), but memory cells differed. Upon cryopreservation, CXCR3 expression partially decreased, and most assays used fresh PBMCs.

In germline, CDR1 is SGHTA, CDR2 FQGNSA. The CDR3 covers 14 residues. This sequence was found in a human donor in good health. Some clones in this sample may be carry-over from other donors' samples. The sequenced sample was memory CD8+ T cells from blood. The chain combines TRBV7-2 with TRBJ2-7; no DNA is available, so the TRBD1 call from TCRdb remains unchecked. The CDR3 reads CASSLGDTDYEQYF.